Listed here is a single TCR beta chain. What it binds is not known. The data were obtained in a study of T cells after yellow fever vaccination. The study, taken as a whole, reports: Weaker overall, the secondary response nonetheless peaked faster (day 5 versus 15). Contamination of FACS-sorted repertoires by abundant clonotypes from the bulk population could occur. Among primary-vaccination clones, most reappeared after the booster, at almost 98% for CD4 and 85% to 90% for CD8.

V gave up 3 bases and J gave up 4 bases, with 14 bases separating them. There are 14 residues in the CDR3. From germline, CDR1 is DFQATT and CDR2 SNEGSKA (reference sequence). For TCR, cDNA came from 5'RACE template switching, which added a universal primer site and UMIs. MiXCR, run by TCRdb on the 5' RACE reads, gives a single entry per CDR3 protein. The sample lists some 400,000 distinct CDR3 sequences, around 6.5% occurring once. The receptor's source is a man younger than 45 who received the YFV17D yellow fever vaccine. The chain is built from TRBV20-1 and TRBJ2-3; D may correspond to TRBD1 or TRBD2 (6 bases each). The sequencing used PBMCs, collected 5 days after the yellow fever booster vaccination. The CDR3 loop is CSARGGGIADTQYF. DNA for the CDR3: TGCAGTGCTAGGGGGGGCGGGATCGCAGATACGCAGTATTTT.